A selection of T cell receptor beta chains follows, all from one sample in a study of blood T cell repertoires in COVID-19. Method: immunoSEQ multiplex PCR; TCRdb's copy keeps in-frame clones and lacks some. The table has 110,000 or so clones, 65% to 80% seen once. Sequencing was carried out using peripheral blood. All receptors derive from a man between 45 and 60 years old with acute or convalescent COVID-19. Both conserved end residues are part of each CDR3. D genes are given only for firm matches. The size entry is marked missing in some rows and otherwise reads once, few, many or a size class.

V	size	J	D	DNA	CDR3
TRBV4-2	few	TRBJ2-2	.	TGTGCCAGCAGCCAACCGGAGTCCGTCGGGGAGCTGTTTTTT	CASSQPESVGELFF
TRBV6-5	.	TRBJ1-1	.	TGTGCCAGCAAAACGGCCCTAGGTGGCCCTGAAGCTTTCTTT	CASKTALGGPEAFF
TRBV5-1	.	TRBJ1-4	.	TGCGCCAGCAGCTTGGGCCAGGGTCAGGAAAAACTGTTTTTT	CASSLGQGQEKLFF
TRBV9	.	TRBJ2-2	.	TGTGCCAGCAGCACGAGGGGGTTCGCGAACACCGGGGAGCTGTTTTTT	CASSTRGFANTGELFF
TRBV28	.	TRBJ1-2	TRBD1	TGTGCCAGCAGTTTCGGGACAGACTATGGCTACACCTTC	CASSFGTDYGYTF
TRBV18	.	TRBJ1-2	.	TGTGCCAGCTCACCGGGTACTGGGGGGGGCAAGGGCTACACCTTC	CASSPGTGGGKGYTF
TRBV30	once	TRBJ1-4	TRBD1	TGTGCCTACACAGGGGGTGAGGAAAAACTGTTTTTT	CAYTGGEEKLFF
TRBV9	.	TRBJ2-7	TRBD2	TGTGCCAGCAGCCCACGGGGGGATAGCGGGGGCTCCGAGCAGTACTTC	CASSPRGDSGGSEQYF
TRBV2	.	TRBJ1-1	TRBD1	TGTGCCAGCAGCATATACAGGGGCATGAACACTGAAGCTTTCTTT	CASSIYRGMNTEAFF
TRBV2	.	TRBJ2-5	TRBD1	TGTGCCAGCAGTGAAGGAGGGGGCCTAGAGACCCAGTACTTC	CASSEGGGLETQYF